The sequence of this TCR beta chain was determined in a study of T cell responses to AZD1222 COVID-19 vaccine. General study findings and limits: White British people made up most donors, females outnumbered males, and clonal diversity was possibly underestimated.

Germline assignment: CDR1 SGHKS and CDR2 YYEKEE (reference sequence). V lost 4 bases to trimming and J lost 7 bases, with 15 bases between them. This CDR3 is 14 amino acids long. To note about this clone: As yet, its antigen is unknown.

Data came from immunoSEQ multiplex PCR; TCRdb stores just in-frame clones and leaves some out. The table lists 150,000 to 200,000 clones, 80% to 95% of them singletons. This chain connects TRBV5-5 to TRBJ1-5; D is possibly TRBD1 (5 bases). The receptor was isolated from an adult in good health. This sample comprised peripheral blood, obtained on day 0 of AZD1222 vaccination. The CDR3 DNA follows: TGTGCCAGCAGCCCCAGGGTCCTTGAGCAGCCCCAGCATTTT. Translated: CASSPRVLEQPQHF. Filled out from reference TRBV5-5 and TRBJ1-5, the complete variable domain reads DAGVTQSPTHLIKTRGQQVTLRCSPISGHKSVSWYQQVLGQGPQFIFQYYEKEERGRGNFPDRFSARQFPNYSSELNVNALLLGDSALYLCASSPRVLEQPQHFGDGTRLSIL.